A selection of T cell receptor beta chains follows, all from one sample in a study of radiation and T cells in renal cell carcinoma. Sequenced by immunoSEQ multiplex PCR; TCRdb stores in-frame clones only, minus some. The table records tens of thousands of clones, about 88% of them present only once. The sequenced sample was blood, obtained from a patient whose treatment included radiotherapy and nephrectomy. All receptors come from a woman in her sixties or seventies with renal cell carcinoma. CDR3s include the opening cysteine and the closing phenylalanine or tryptophan. D genes are given only for firm matches. Size is stated for part of the rows, as once, few or many counts, or as a class when the clone is expanded.

cdr3_aa cdr3_nt v_call clone_size d_call j_call
CASSAELGLSSGNTIYF TGTGCCAGCAGCGCCGAGCTGGGACTCAGCTCTGGAAACACCATATATTTT TRBV9 NA NA TRBJ1-3
CAWSIRDGTEAFF TGTGCCTGGAGTATCCGGGACGGCACTGAAGCTTTCTTT TRBV30 NA NA TRBJ1-1
CASSLHRGSGQETQYF TGTGCCAGCAGTCTTCACAGGGGATCGGGCCAAGAGACCCAGTACTTC TRBV28 NA TRBD1 TRBJ2-5
CASSPRQGPYEQYF TGCGCCAGCAGCCCTAGACAGGGACCCTACGAGCAGTACTTC TRBV5-1 NA TRBD1 TRBJ2-7
CASSYGAGTAVQLFF TGTGCCAGCAGTTACGGCGCGGGGACGGCTGTACAACTGTTTTTT TRBV6-5 NA NA TRBJ1-4
CAISESGGREYGYTF TGTGCCATCAGTGAGTCGGGCGGCAGGGAGTATGGCTACACCTTC TRBV10-3 NA NA TRBJ1-2
CASSDRGGTYEQYF TGTGCCAGCAGTGACAGGGGTGGAACCTACGAGCAGTACTTC TRBV2 NA NA TRBJ2-7
CASSQGGTGKSHGYTF TGTGCCAGTAGTCAGGGGGGGACAGGGAAAAGCCATGGCTACACCTTC TRBV19 few TRBD1 TRBJ1-2
CASSPDRLDGNTIYF TGTGCCAGCTCACCCGACAGGCTAGATGGAAACACCATATATTTT TRBV18 NA NA TRBJ1-3
CASSLSVRGQSNEKLFF TGTGCCAGCAGCTTAAGCGTGAGGGGACAGTCTAATGAAAAACTGTTTTTT TRBV7-8 NA TRBD1 TRBJ1-4
CASSIGQLVALNQPQHF TGTGCCAGTAGTATTGGACAGCTTGTCGCTCTCAATCAGCCCCAGCATTTT TRBV19 NA NA TRBJ1-5
CASSLGQANYGYTF TGTGCCAGCAGCTTAGGACAGGCTAACTATGGCTACACCTTC TRBV5-4 NA TRBD1 TRBJ1-2
CASSLVSDYTIYF TGTGCCAGCAGCTTAGTTTCGGATTACACCATATATTTT TRBV7-2 NA NA TRBJ1-3
CSVENTLTGFEQFF TGCAGCGTTGAAAATACATTAACAGGGTTTGAGCAGTTCTTC TRBV29-1 NA NA TRBJ2-1
CASSLAFRGGRQETQYF TGTGCCAGCAGCTTAGCCTTTCGGGGAGGCCGGCAAGAGACCCAGTACTTC TRBV7-2 NA NA TRBJ2-5
CASSLTGGLLYNEQFF TGTGCCAGCAGCCTCACAGGGGGCCTACTCTACAATGAGCAGTTCTTC TRBV9 NA TRBD1 TRBJ2-1
CASSRGQRYGYTF TGTGCCAGCAGCCGGGGACAGCGCTATGGCTACACCTTC TRBV7-2 NA TRBD1 TRBJ1-2
CASTSTGAFRRGYTF TGTGCCAGTACCTCTACAGGGGCCTTTAGGAGGGGCTACACCTTC TRBV19 NA TRBD1 TRBJ1-2
CSAPPGIEAFF TGCAGTGCTCCTCCAGGGATAGAAGCTTTCTTT TRBV20-1 few NA TRBJ1-1
CASSAGQTGPPYEQYF TGTGCCAGCAGCGCCGGACAGACAGGGCCCCCCTACGAGCAGTACTTC TRBV9 once TRBD1 TRBJ2-7
CASQGLAGGTDTQYF TGTGCCAGCCAAGGACTAGCGGGAGGCACAGATACGCAGTATTTT TRBV18 NA TRBD2 TRBJ2-3
CASSLRQGGGYTF TGTGCCAGCAGCTTGAGACAGGGAGGAGGCTACACCTTC TRBV5-8 once TRBD1 TRBJ1-2
CASSHKTGFNTEAFF TGTGCCAGCTCACACAAGACAGGATTCAACACTGAAGCTTTCTTT TRBV18 NA NA TRBJ1-1
CASSPTGTGIYEQYF TGTGCCAGCTCACCTACCGGGACAGGGATCTACGAGCAGTACTTC TRBV18 NA TRBD1 TRBJ2-7
CASSPTSGGPYEQYF TGTGCCAGCTCACCGACTAGCGGGGGCCCCTACGAGCAGTACTTC TRBV18 once TRBD2 TRBJ2-7
CASSPDWGGGNIQYF TGTGCCAGCAGCCCTGACTGGGGAGGGGGAAACATTCAGTACTTC TRBV6-5 NA NA TRBJ2-4
CASSWGTGKGADTQYF TGTGCCAGCAGCTGGGGGACAGGGAAGGGGGCCGATACGCAGTATTTT TRBV5-6 NA TRBD1 TRBJ2-3